Presented here are 13 T cell receptor beta chains from one specimen sequenced in a study of CD8+ T cells in alopecia areata. Cells from pooled cutaneous lymph nodes were sorted by CD4, CD8alpha, NKG2D, NKG2ACE and other markers. Extraction of RNA preceded its reverse transcription into cDNA, which served as the sequencing template. Clones were read by immunoSEQ multiplex PCR, and TCRdb kept only the in-frame ones, dropping some. This sample comprises more than 250,000 clones, none seen once only. The specimen was CD4+ T cells sorted from a lymph node. These receptors were taken from a C3H/HeJ mouse with alopecia areata. This mouse strain has H2-k as its MHC haplotype.

About this clone itself: The gene names given are mouse names. The read finishes 3 residues shy of the CDR3 end, and the germline J gene is used to complete it. Other DNA sequences from this sample encode an identical CDR3 as well. J is TRBJ1-6 and V is TRBV13-1, with a tentative D call TRBD1 (5 bases). TRBJ1-6 is an ORF; its function is uncertain. The CDR3 runs 15 residues. The V and J ends lost 0 bases and 4 bases respectively, with 8 bases between them. CDR1 NSHNY and CDR2 SYGAGN come from the germline V gene. CDR3 protein: CASSDAQGYNSPLYF. The part of the CDR3 DNA that was read is TGTGCCAGCAGTGATGCTCAGGGTTATAATTCGCCC.

The sample holds a few counts of this clone. The gene symbols are mouse symbols. The read ends 4 residues early relative to the CDR3; the germline J gene fills the gap. The chain joins TRBV4 to TRBJ1-2; 10 bases map to TRBD1. The V segment lost 3 bases and the J segment 4 bases; nucleotides outside the gene matches: 5. The CDR3 is made up of 15 amino acids. CDR1 LGHDT and CDR2 YNNKQL come from the germline V gene (reference sequence). CDR3: CASSYGTGAGSDYTF. Incomplete CDR3 DNA: TGTGCCAGCAGCTATGGGACAGGGGCTGGCTCC.

For this clone: Each gene name is a mouse one. Coverage ceases 4 residues before the CDR3 finishes, and the germline J gene fills in the end. This sample also contains other DNA sequences that code for the same CDR3. This chain uses TRBV31 with TRBJ2-3; D is perhaps TRBD2 (7 bases). This CDR3 contains 15 residues. Germline V CDR1 and CDR2: GKSSPN, SITVG. V shed 0 bases and J shed 0 bases, with 10 bases lying between them. The CDR3 DNA, read in part, is TGTGCCTGGAGTCTGAGGGGGGGTAGTGCAGAA. It is translated as CAWSLRGGSAE. The entire CDR3 sequence reads CAWSLRGGSAETLYF. The variable domain in full, with the rest retrieved from reference TRBV31 and TRBJ2-3, is AQTIHQWPVAEIKAVGSPLSLGCTIKGKSSPNLYWYWQATGGTLQQLFYSITVGQVESVVQLNLSASRPKDDQFILSTEKLLLSHSGFYLCAWSLRGGSAETLYFGSGTRLTVL.

This clone was seen only a few times. Mouse gene names apply. The observed sequence ends 4 residues before the CDR3 terminus, with the missing tail filled in from the germline J gene. V and J are TRBV3 and TRBJ2-5; D possibly corresponds to TRBD2 (6 bases). The CDR3 loop spans 14 amino acids. CDR1 and CDR2 (germline): SNHLY, FYNGKV (reference sequence). CDR3 DNA (partial): TGTGCCAGCAGCTTAGAGGTGGGGGAGGAC. Its protein product is CASSLEVGED. The CDR3, in full, reads CASSLEVGEDTQYF.

This clone has only a few counts. The gene names given are mouse names. The DNA ends 4 residues before the CDR3 does, and the rest of the CDR3 is filled in from the germline J gene. The genes are TRBV17 and TRBJ2-7; 8 nucleotides agree with TRBD2. CDR3 size: 14 residues. Germline values: CDR1 MNHDT, CDR2 YYDKIL. The sequenced CDR3 bases are TGTGCTAGCAGTAGAGGGACTGGGAGATAT. Protein sequence: CASSRGTGRY. The full CDR3 reads CASSRGTGRYEQYF.

As concerns this clone: The listed genes are named as in mouse. The CDR3 end falls 4 residues outside the read, so it is completed with the germline J gene. The chain couples TRBV13-3 to TRBJ2-3; tentatively, D is TRBD1 (7 bases). V lost 3 bases and J lost 0, with 11 bases in between. Per the germline V gene, CDR1 is NNHDY and CDR2 is SYVADS. This CDR3 comprises 15 residues. CDR3: CASSGGGASAETLYF. CDR3 DNA (partial): TGTGCCAGCAGTGGAGGGGGCGCGAGTGCAGAA.

As regards this clone: Each gene name is a mouse one. The DNA ends 4 residues before the CDR3 does, and the rest of the CDR3 is filled in from the germline J gene. Other DNA sequences within the sample encode an identical CDR3. The V call is TRBV19, the J call TRBJ2-5; 8 bases map to TRBD2. CDR1 is FNHDT and CDR2 is SITEND in the germline V gene (reference sequence). Unmatched junction bases numbered 1, after V lost 1 base and J lost 3 bases. There are 14 residues in the CDR3. The CDR3: CASSILGGQDTQYF. CDR3 bases read: TGTGCCAGCAGTATATTGGGGGGGCAAGAC.

This clone showed up just a few times. Gene names denote mouse genes. The CDR3 end falls 4 residues outside the read, so it is completed with the germline J gene. The chain has TRBV31 and TRBJ2-3, with D perhaps matching TRBD2 (6 bases). Germline CDR1 and CDR2: GKSSPN and SITVG. The V and J ends lost 3 bases and 1 base respectively, with 11 bases between them. The CDR3 has 14 residues. The sequenced CDR3 bases are TGTGCCTGGAGGGGACGGGGGGGTGCAGAA. This encodes CAWRGRGGAE. The entire CDR3 protein reads CAWRGRGGAETLYF.

The table lists this clone with a few counts. Mouse names are used for the genes. The CDR3 end lies 4 residues beyond the end of the read and is filled in from the germline J gene. This sequence joins TRBV13-3 and TRBJ2-3, with TRBD2 matching over 8 bases. Trimming cost V 2 bases and J 0 bases; bases outside gene matches: 5. CDR3 length: 16 amino acids. From germline, CDR1 is NNHDY and CDR2 SYVADS. This CDR3 reads CASSELGLGSAETLYF. CDR3 bases read: TGTGCCAGCAGTGAACTTGGACTGGGAAGTGCAGAA.

This clone turned up a few times. Mouse gene names and germline throughout. From the germline J gene comes the end of the CDR3, since the read stops 4 residues before it. Other DNA sequences in the sample encode the same CDR3. The chain recombines TRBV13-3 with TRBJ2-3; no firm D call. The V and J ends lost 0 bases and 0 bases respectively, with 8 bases between them. Per germline, CDR1 NNHDY and CDR2 SYVADS. The CDR3 has 15 residues. CDR3 DNA, as far as it was read: TGTGCCAGCAGTGATGTCAGAGGGAGTGCAGAA. Protein: CASSDVRGSAE. The entire CDR3 is CASSDVRGSAETLYF.

Comment on this clone: Gene names denote mouse genes. The sequenced fragment ends 4 residues before the CDR3 boundary, so the rest is inferred from the germline J gene. The identical CDR3 is also encoded by other nucleotide sequences in the sample. V and J are TRBV13-1 and TRBJ2-2, with 12 bases matching TRBD2. J gave up 3 bases and V 4 bases, and 1 base lay outside the gene matches. The CDR3 is 15 amino acids. From germline, CDR1 is NSHNY and CDR2 SYGAGN. The CDR3 protein is CASSRTGGDTGQLYF. CDR3 DNA, as far as it was read: TGTGCCAGCAGTCGGACTGGGGGGGACACCGGG.

As for this clone: Gene names are the mouse ones. The read stops 4 residues short of the end of the CDR3; the missing end is completed from the germline J gene. The sample contains more than one DNA sequence encoding this CDR3. The chain has TRBV5 and TRBJ2-7; TRBD1 aligns across 11 bases. The CDR3 has 15 amino acids. Germline CDR1 and CDR2: LGHNA and YNLKQL (reference sequence). CDR3 DNA (partial): TGTGCCAGCAGCCAAGAGGGACAGGGGGGATAT. Translation gives CASSQEGQGGY. The full-length CDR3 reads as CASSQEGQGGYEQYF.

Concerning this clone itself: Each gene name is a mouse one. The observed sequence ends 4 residues before the CDR3 terminus, with the missing tail filled in from the germline J gene. The chain has TRBV19 and TRBJ2-1; 11 positions agree with TRBD2. This CDR3 comprises 14 residues. Germline-derived CDR1 and CDR2 are FNHDT and SITEND (reference sequence). The CDR3 DNA, read in part, is TGTGCCAGCAACCTACTGGGGGGGCGGGCT. Translated, it gives CASNLLGGRA. The whole CDR3 protein reads CASNLLGGRAEQFF.